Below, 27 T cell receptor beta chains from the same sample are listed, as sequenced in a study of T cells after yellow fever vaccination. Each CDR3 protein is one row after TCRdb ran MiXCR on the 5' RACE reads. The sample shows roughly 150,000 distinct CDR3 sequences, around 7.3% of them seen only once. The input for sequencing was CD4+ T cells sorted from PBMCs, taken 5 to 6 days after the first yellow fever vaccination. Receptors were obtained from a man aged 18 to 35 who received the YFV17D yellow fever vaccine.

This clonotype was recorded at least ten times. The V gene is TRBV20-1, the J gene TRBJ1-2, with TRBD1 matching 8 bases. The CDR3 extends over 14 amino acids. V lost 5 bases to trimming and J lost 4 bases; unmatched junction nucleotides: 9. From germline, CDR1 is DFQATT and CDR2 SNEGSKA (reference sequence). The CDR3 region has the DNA TGCAGTGCTGGCGACAGGGGTGTCGGCTATGGCTACACCTTC. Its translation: CSAGDRGVGYGYTF.

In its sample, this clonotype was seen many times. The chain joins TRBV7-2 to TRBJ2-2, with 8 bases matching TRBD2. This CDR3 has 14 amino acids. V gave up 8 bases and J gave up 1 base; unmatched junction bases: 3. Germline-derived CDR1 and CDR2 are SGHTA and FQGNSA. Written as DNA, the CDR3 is TGTGCCAGCGGCCGGGGGGGGAACACCGGGGAGCTGTTTTTT. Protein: CASGRGGNTGELFF.

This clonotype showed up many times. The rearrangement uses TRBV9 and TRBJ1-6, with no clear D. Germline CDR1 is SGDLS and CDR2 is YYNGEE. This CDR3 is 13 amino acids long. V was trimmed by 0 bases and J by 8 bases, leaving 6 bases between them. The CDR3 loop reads CASSVVWDSPLHF. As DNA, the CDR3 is TGTGCCAGCAGCGTAGTGTGGGATTCACCCCTCCACTTT.

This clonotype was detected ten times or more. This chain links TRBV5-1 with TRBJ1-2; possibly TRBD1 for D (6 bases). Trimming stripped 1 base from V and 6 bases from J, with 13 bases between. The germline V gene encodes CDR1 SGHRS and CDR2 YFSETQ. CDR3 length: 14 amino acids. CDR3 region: CASSLTGTENGYTF. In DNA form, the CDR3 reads TGCGCCAGCAGCTTGACAGGGACCGAAAATGGCTACACCTTC.

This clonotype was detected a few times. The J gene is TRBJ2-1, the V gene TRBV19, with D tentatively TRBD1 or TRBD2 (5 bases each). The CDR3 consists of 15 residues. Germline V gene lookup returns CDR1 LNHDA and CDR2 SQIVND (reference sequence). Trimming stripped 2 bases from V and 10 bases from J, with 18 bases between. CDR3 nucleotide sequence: TGTGCCAGTAGTATACTACTCGGGACGACGGGGGAGCAGTTCTTC. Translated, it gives CASSILLGTTGEQFF.

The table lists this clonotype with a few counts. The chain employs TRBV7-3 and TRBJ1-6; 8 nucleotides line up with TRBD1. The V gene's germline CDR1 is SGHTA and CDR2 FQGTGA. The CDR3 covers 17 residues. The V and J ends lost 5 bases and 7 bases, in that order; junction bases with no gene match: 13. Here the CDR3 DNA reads TGTGCCAGCAGCGCTGAGACAGGGGAAAGGGAGAATTCACCCCTCCACTTT. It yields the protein CASSAETGERENSPLHF.

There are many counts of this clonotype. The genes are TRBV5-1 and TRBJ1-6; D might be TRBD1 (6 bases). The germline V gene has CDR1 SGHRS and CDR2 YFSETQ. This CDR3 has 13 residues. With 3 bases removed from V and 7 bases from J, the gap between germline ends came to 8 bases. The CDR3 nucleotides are TGCGCCAGCAGCTCTCAGGGGAATTCACCCCTCCACTTT. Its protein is CASSSQGNSPLHF.

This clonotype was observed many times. The CDR3 protein is CASSLVLGPDTQYF. Here the CDR3 DNA reads TGCGCCAGCAGCTTGGTTTTAGGTCCAGATACGCAGTATTTT. The J gene is TRBJ2-3, the V gene TRBV5-1; no clear D gene. V was cut by 0 bases and J by 4 bases, with 9 bases left in between. The CDR3 is made up of 14 amino acids. Germline V CDR1 and CDR2: SGHRS, YFSETQ.

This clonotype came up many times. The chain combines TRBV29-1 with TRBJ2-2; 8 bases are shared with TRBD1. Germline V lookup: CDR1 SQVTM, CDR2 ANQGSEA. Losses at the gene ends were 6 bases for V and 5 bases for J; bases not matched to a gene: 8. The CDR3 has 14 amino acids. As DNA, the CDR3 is TGCAGCGTAGACAGGGGCGCAGGGACCGGGGAGCTGTTTTTT. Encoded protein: CSVDRGAGTGELFF.

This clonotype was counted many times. CDR3 in DNA: TGTGCCAGCAGCTCGCACAGGGAAACCGGGGAGCTGTTTTTT. This sequence encodes CASSSHRETGELFF. V is TRBV7-2 and J is TRBJ2-2, with a weak D call TRBD1 (6 bases). The germline V gene has CDR1 SGHTA and CDR2 FQGNSA. The CDR3 spans 14 residues. The ends were cut back, 4 bases at V and 5 bases at J, with 11 bases in the middle.

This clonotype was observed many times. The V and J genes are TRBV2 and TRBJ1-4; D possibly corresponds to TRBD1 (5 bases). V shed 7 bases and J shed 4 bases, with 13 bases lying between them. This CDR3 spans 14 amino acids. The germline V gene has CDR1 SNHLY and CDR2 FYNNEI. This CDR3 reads CASKRDVHNEKLFF. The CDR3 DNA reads TGTGCCAGCAAACGGGACGTACATAATGAAAAACTGTTTTTT.

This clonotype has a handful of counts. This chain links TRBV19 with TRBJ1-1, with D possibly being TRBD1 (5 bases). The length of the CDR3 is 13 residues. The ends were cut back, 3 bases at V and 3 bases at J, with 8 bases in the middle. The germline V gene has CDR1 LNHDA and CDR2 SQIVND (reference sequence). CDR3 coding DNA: TGTGCCAGTAGTATTCGCAGGGACACTGAAGCTTTCTTT. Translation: CASSIRRDTEAFF. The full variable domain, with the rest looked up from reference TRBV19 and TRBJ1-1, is DGGITQSPKYLFRKEGQNVTLSCEQNLNHDAMYWYRQDPGQGLRLIYYSQIVNDFQKGDIAEGYSVSREKKESFPLTVTSAQKNPTAFYLCASSIRRDTEAFFGQGTRLTVV.

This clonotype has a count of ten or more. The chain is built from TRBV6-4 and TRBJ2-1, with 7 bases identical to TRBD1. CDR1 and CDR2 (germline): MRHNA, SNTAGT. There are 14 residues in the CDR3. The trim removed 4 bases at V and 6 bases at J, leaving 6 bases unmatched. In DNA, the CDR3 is TGTGCCAGCAGTGCCGACAGGGTTGGCAATGAGCAGTTCTTC. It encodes CASSADRVGNEQFF.

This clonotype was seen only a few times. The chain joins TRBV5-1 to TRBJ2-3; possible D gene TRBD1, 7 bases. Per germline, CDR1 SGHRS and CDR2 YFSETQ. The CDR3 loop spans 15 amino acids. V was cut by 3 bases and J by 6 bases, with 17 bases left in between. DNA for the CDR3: TGCGCCAGCAGCTCCCCCGAGGGGGCGGGGGATACGCAGTATTTT. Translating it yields CASSSPEGAGDTQYF.

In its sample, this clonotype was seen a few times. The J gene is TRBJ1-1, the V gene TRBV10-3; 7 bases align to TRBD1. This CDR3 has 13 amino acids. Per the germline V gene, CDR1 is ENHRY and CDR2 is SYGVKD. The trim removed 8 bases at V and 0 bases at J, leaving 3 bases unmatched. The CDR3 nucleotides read TGTGCCATCGGGGACAGCCTGAACACTGAAGCTTTCTTT. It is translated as CAIGDSLNTEAFF.

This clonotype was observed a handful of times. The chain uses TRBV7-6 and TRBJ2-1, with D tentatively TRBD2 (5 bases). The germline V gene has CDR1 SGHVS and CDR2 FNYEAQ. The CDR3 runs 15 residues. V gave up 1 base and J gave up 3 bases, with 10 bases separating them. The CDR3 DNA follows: TGTGCCAGCAGCTTAGACGGGGTACTCTACAATGAGCAGTTCTTC. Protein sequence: CASSLDGVLYNEQFF. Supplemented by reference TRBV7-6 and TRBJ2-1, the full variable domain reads GAGVSQSPRYKVTKRGQDVALRCDPISGHVSLYWYRQALGQGPEFLTYFNYEAQQDKSGLPNDRFSAERPEGSISTLTIQRTEQRDSAMYRCASSLDGVLYNEQFFGPGTRLTVL.

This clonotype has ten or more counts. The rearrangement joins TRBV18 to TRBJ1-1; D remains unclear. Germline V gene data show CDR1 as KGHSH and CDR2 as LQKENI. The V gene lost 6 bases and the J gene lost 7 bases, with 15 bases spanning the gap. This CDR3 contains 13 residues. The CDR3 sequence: CASSSQGGGEAFF. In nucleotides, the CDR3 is TGTGCCAGCTCCTCACAAGGAGGTGGTGAAGCTTTCTTT.

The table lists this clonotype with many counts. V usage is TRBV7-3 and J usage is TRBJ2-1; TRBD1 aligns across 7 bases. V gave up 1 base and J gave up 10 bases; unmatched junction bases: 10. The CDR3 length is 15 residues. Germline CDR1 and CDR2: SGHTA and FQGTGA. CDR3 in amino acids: CASSLRGQGVEEQFF. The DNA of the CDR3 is TGTGCCAGCAGCTTAAGGGGGCAGGGGGTAGAGGAGCAGTTCTTC.

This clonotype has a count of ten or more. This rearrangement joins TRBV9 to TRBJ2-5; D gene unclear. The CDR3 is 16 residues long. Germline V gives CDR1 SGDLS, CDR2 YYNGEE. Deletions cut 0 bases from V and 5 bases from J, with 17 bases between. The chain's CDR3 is CASSVAGGSVAETQYF. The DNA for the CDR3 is TGTGCCAGCAGCGTAGCTGGTGGATCCGTGGCGGAGACCCAGTACTTC.

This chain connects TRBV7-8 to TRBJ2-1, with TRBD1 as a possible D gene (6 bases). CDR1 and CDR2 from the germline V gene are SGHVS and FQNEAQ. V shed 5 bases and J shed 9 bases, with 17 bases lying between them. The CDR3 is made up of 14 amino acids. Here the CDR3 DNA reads TGTGCCAGCAGCCAGCAAGGGGGTATGGCTGAGCAGTTCTTC. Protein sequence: CASSQQGGMAEQFF. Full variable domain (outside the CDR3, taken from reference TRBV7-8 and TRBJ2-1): GAGVSQSPRYKVAKRGQDVALRCDPISGHVSLFWYQQALGQGPEFLTYFQNEAQLDKSGLPSDRFFAERPEGSVSTLKIQRTQQEDSAVYLCASSQQGGMAEQFFGPGTRLTVL.

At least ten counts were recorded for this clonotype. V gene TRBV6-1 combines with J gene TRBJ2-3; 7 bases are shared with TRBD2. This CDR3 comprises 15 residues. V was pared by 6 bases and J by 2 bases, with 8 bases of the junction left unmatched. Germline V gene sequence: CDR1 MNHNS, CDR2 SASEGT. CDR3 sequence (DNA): TGTGCCAGCAGGCAGCGGGGCGTGTTCACAGATACGCAGTATTTT. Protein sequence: CASRQRGVFTDTQYF.

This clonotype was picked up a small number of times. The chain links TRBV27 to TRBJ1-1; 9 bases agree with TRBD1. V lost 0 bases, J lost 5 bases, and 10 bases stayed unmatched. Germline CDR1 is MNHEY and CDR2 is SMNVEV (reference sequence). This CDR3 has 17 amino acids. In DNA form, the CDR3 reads TGTGCCAGCAGTTTATCTACCGAAACAGGGGGCGAAACTGAAGCTTTCTTT. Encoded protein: CASSLSTETGGETEAFF.

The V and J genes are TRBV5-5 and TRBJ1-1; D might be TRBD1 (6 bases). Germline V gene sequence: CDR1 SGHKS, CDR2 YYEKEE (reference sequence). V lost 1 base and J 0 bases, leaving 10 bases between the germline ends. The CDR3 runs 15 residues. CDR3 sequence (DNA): TGTGCCAGCAGCTTGTTGGGGGCATTGAACACTGAAGCTTTCTTT. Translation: CASSLLGALNTEAFF. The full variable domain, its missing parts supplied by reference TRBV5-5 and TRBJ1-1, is DAGVTQSPTHLIKTRGQQVTLRCSPISGHKSVSWYQQVLGQGPQFIFQYYEKEERGRGNFPDRFSARQFPNYSSELNVNALLLGDSALYLCASSLLGALNTEAFFGQGTRLTVV.

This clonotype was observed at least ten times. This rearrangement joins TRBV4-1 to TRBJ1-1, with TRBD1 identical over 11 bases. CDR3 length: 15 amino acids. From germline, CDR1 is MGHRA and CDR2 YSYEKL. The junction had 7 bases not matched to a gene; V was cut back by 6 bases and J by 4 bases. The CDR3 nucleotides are TGCGCCAGCAGAGCCCCCGGGACAGGGGGCACTGAAGCTTTCTTT. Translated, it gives CASRAPGTGGTEAFF.

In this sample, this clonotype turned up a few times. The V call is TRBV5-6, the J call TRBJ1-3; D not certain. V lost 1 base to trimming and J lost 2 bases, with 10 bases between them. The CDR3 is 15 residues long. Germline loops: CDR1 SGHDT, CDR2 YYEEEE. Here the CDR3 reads CASSLFWQAGNTIYF. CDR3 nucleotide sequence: TGTGCCAGCAGCTTGTTTTGGCAGGCTGGAAACACCATATATTTT.

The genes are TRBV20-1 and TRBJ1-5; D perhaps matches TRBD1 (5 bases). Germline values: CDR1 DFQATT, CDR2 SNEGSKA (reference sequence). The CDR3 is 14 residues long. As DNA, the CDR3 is TGCAGCCCCAGTGGGGGGAGTAGCAATCAGCCCCAGCATTTT. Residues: CSPSGGSSNQPQHF.

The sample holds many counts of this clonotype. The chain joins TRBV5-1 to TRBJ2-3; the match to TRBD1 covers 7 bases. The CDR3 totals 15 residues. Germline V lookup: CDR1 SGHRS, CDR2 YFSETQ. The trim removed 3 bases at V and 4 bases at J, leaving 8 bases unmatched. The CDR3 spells CASSSGTEASDTQYF. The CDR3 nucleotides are TGCGCCAGCAGCTCCGGGACAGAAGCGTCAGATACGCAGTATTTT. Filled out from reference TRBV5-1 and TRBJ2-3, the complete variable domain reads KAGVTQTPRYLIKTRGQQVTLSCSPISGHRSVSWYQQTPGQGLQFLFEYFSETQRNKGNFPGRFSGRQFSNSRSEMNVSTLELGDSALYLCASSSGTEASDTQYFGPGTRLTVL.